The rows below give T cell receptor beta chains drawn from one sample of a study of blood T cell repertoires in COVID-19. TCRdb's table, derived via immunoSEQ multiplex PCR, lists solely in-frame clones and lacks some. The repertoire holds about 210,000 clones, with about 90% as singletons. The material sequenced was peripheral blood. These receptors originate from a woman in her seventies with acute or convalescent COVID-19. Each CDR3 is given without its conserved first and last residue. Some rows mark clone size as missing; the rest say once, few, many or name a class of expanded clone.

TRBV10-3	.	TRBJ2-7	AANGDRAYEQY
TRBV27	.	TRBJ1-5	ASTRSAGQNQPQH
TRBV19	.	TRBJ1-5	ASSTGTQNSNQPQH
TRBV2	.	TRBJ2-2	ASSASGSGTGELF
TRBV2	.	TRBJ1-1	ASSKGQLNTEAF
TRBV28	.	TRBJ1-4	ASLRRGTNEKLF
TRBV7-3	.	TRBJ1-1	ASSREGNTEAF
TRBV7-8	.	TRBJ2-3	ASSSGGDTQY
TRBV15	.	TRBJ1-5	ATGMGGNQPQH
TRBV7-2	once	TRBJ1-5	ASSLTGGRQPQH
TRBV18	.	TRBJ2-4	ASSPSNGVVEY
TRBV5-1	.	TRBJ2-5	ASSFLSGTSGRETQY
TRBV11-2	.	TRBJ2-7	ASSSGSGNLAEEQY
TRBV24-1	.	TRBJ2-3	ATSDIRGDTQY
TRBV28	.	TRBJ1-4	ASSLYQGNEKLF
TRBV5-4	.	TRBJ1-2	ASSSKTGEYGYT
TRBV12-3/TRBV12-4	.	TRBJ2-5	ASSPFGETQY
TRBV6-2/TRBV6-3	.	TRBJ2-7	ASSHPGNEQY
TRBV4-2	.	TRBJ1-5	ASSQEGRQDQPQH
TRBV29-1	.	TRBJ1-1	SVGQGASEAF
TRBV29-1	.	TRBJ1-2	SVYRQGEDYGYT
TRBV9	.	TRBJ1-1	ASSGDRELAF
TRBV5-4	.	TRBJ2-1	ASSIIAGGPGEQF
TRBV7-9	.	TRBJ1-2	ASSPTGNYGYT
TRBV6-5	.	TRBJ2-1	ASSYRLAGGDEQF
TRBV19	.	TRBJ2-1	ASRVAGGGNEQF
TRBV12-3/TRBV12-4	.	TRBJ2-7	ASSVRSYEQY
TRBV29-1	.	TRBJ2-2	SALGGTGNTGELF
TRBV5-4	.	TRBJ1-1	ASSLEGTTNTEAF
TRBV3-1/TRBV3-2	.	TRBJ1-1	ASSQGLTRVSPPEAF
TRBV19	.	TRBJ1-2	ASSPTGTGSNYGYT
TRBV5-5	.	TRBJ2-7	ASTSTGGPYEQY
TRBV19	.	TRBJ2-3	ASSLREADTQY
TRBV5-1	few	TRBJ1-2	ASSEAPGGLPYGYT
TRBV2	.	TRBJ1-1	ASRAWVAAF
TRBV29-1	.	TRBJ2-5	SGTGRAGETQY
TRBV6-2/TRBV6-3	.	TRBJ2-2	ASSPTRNTGELF
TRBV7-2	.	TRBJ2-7	ASSLGASARAYEQY
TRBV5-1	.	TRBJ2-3	ASSLGNGAGNTDTQY